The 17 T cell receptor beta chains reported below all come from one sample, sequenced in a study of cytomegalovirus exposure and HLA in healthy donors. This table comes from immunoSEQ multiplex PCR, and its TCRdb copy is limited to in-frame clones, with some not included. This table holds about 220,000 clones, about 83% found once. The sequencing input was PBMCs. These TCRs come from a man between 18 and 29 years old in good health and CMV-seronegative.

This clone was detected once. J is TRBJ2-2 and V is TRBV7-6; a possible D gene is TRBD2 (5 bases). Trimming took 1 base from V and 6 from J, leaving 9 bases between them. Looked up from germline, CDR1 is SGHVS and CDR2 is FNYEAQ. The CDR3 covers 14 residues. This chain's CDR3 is CASSLDPGSGELFF. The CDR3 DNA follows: TGTGCCAGCAGCTTAGACCCGGGGTCCGGGGAGCTGTTTTTT.

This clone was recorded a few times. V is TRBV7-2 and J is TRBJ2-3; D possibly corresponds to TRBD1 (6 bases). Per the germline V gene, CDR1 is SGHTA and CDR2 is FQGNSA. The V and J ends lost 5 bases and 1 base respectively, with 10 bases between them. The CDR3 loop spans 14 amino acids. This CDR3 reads CASSIGGGTDTQYF. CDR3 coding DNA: TGTGCCAGCAGCATAGGGGGAGGCACAGATACGCAGTATTTT.

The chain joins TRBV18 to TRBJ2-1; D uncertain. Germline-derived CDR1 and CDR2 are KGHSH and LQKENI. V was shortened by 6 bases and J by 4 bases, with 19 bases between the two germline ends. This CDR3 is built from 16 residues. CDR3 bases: TGTGCCAGCTCCGTTCAGGCCGATCTTACTTACAATGAGCAGTTCTTC. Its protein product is CASSVQADLTYNEQFF.

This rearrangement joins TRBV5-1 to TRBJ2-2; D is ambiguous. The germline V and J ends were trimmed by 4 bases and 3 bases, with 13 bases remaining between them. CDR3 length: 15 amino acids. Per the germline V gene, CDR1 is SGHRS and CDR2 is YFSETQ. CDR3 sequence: CASSPSDPHTGELFF. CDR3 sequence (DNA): TGCGCCAGCAGCCCGAGCGACCCCCACACCGGGGAGCTGTTTTTT.

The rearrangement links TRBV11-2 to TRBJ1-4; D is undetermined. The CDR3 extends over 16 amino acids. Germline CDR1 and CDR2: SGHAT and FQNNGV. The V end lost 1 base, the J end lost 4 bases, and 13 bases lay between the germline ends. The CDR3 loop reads CASSLAWRAGNEKLFF. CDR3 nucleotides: TGTGCCAGCAGCTTAGCGTGGCGGGCTGGTAATGAAAAACTGTTTTTT. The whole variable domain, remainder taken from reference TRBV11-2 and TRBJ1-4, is EAGVAQSPRYKIIEKRQSVAFWCNPISGHATLYWYQQILGQGPKLLIQFQNNGVVDDSQLPKDRFSAERLKGVDSTLKIQPAKLEDSAVYLCASSLAWRAGNEKLFFGSGTQLSVL.

This chain's CDR3 is CASSREGTANSGNTIYF. The CDR3 DNA reads TGCGCCAGCAGTAGGGAGGGGACTGCTAACTCTGGAAACACCATATATTTT. V is TRBV5-1 and J is TRBJ1-3, with a tentative D call TRBD1 (5 bases). Germline assignment: CDR1 SGHRS and CDR2 YFSETQ. Trimming took 5 bases from V and 0 from J, leaving 18 bases between them. The CDR3 has 17 residues.

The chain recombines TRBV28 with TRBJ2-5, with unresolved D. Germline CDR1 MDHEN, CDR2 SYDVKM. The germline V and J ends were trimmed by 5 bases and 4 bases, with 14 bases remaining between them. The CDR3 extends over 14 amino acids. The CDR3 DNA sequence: TGTGCCAGCAGTCCCCAGACAACCGGAGAGACCCAGTACTTC. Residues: CASSPQTTGETQYF.

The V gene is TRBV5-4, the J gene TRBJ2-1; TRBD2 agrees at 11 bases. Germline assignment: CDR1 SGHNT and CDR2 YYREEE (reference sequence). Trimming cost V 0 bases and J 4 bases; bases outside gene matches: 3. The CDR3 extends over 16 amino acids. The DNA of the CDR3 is TGTGCCAGCAGCTTGGCCATAGCGGGAGGGTACAATGAGCAGTTCTTC. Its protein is CASSLAIAGGYNEQFF.

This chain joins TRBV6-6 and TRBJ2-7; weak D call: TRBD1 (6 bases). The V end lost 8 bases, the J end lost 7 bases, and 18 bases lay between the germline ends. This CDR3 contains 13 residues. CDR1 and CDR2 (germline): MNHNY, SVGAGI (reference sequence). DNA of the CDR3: TGTGCCAGCCAAATTCGACGAGACAGGGAGCAGTACTTC. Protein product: CASQIRRDREQYF.

The CDR3 bases are TGTGCCAGCATCGGACTAGCGGATAACTACGAGCAGTACTTC. Its translation: CASIGLADNYEQYF. This sequence joins TRBV2 and TRBJ2-7, with 10 nucleotides matching TRBD2. The germline V gene encodes CDR1 SNHLY and CDR2 FYNNEI. The V gene end was trimmed by 7 bases and the J gene end by 3 bases; junction bases not matched to a gene: 6. The CDR3 is 14 residues long.

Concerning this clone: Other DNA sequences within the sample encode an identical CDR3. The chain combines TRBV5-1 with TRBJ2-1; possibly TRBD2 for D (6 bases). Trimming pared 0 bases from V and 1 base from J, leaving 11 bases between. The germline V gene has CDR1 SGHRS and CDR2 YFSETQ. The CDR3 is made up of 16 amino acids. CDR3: CASSLDGSFSYNEQFF. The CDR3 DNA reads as TGCGCCAGCAGCTTGGACGGGAGCTTTTCCTACAATGAGCAGTTCTTC.

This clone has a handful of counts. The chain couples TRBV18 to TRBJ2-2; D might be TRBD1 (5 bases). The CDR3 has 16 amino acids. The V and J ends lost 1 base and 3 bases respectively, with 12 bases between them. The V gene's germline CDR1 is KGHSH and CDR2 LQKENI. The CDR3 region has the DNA TGTGCCAGCTCACCACTGTCTATCAGGGACACCGGGGAGCTGTTTTTT. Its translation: CASSPLSIRDTGELFF.

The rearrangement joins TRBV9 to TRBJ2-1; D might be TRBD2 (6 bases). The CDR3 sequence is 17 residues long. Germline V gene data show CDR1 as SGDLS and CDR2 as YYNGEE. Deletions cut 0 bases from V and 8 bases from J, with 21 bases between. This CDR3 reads CASSVAGGAVRGDEQFF. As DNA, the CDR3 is TGTGCCAGCAGCGTAGCTGGAGGGGCCGTGCGGGGTGATGAGCAGTTCTTC.

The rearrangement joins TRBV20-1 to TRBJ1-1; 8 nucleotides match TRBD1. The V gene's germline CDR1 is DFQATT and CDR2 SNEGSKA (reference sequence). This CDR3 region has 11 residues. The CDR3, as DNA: TGCGGATTTCAGGGGGCCCTTGAAGCTTTCTTT. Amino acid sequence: CGFQGALEAFF.

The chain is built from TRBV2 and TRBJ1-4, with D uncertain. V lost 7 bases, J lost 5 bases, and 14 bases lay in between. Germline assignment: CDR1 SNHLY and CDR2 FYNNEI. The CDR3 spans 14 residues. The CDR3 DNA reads TGTGCCAGCATAGGACTCCAACTCAATGAAAAACTGTTTTTT. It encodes CASIGLQLNEKLFF.

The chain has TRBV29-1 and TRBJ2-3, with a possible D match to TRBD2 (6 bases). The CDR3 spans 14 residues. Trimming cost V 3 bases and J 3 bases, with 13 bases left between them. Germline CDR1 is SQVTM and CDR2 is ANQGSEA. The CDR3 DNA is TGCAGCGTTGAGGTCAGGAGGGGTACAGATACGCAGTATTTT. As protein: CSVEVRRGTDTQYF.

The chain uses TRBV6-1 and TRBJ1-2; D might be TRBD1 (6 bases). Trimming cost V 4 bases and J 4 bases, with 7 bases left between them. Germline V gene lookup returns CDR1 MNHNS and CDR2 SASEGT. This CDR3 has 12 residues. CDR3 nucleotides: TGTGCCAGCAGTGCGGACAGCTATGGCTACACCTTC. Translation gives CASSADSYGYTF.